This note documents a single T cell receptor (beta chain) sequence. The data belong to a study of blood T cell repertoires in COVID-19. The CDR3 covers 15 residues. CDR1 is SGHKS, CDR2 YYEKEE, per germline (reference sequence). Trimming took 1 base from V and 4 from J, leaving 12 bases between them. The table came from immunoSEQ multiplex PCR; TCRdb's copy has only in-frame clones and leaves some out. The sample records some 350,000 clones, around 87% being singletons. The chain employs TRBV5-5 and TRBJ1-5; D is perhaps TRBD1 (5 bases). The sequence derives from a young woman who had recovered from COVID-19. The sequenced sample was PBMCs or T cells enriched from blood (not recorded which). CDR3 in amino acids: CASSLIDSQNQPQHF. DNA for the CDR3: TGTGCCAGCAGCTTGATAGACAGCCAAAATCAGCCCCAGCATTTT.